This TCR beta chain was captured in a study of T cells in Graves' hyperthyroidism and ophthalmopathy. CDR1 is SGHTS and CDR2 is YDEGEE in the germline V gene. This CDR3 has 14 residues. Trimming removed 3 bases from V and 9 bases from J; junction bases left unmatched: 9. Only a few counts were recorded for this clonotype. When ophthalmopathy did not progress within 18 months, Graves' hyperthyroidism was considered stable. TCR beta CDR3 region amplification was performed from RNA transcripts. First-round RT-PCR of the TCR CDR3 relied on the HTBI primer set. MiXCR was run by TCRdb on the multiplex PCR reads, yielding one entry per CDR3 protein. The repertoire has 500,000 to 750,000 distinct CDR3 sequences, around a sixth of them found once; the top ten carry about 7%.

V usage is TRBV5-8 and J usage is TRBJ2-1, with TRBD1 matching over 7 bases. Sequenced input: blood. The receptor's source is a woman in her 30s with Graves' hyperthyroidism. DNA for the CDR3: TGTGCCAGCAGCTCGTGGGACAGCCCACCTGAGCAGTTCTTC. This sequence encodes CASSSWDSPPEQFF.